The T cell receptor (beta chain) described here comes from a study of control samples from healthy donors and cancer patients (dated by TCRdb to 2018 to 2021). V is pared back by 1 base and J by 8 bases, with 15 bases lying between the germline termini. CDR1 and CDR2 (SGHAT, FQNNGV) derive from the germline V gene. The CDR3 spans 15 residues, from the cysteine through the phenylalanine. Here the CDR3 DNA is all that survives: 45 bases in frame from base 1. Preparation of the library involved the immunoSEQ multiplex PCR assay. In TCRdb, the immuneACCESS table is reduced to in-frame sequences with V and J assigned. These tables do not hold every clone; where another copy was compared, an unresolved V gene accounts for under half, and the others remain unexplained. The sample table includes approximately 190,000 clones. Of the sample, less than 2.5% is held by the ten largest clones. Notes on this clone: It has no known antigen specificity.

The sequenced sample was blood. The chain links TRBV11-2 with TRBJ2-1; the D gene cannot be named for sure. The source is a woman aged 30 to 39 in good health. The DNA sequence is as follows: TGTGCCAGCAGCTTAGGAAGTGTCGGTTTCGATGAGCAGTTCTTC. It is translated as CASSLGSVGFDEQFF.